One and the same sample provided the 4 T cell receptor beta chains below, sequenced in a study of shared clonotypes between healthy human individuals. The repertoire was sequenced with immunoSEQ multiplex PCR; TCRdb's copy has only in-frame clones and lacks some. Of 950,000 to 1,300,000 clones detected, under 80% appear once; the ten largest clones hold approximately 1.5%. Source material: memory CD4+ T cells sorted from blood. Subset in this sample: CD45RA-negative fraction. All receptors come from a young man in good health.

The V and J genes are TRBV5-1 and TRBJ2-5, with D perhaps assigned TRBD1 or TRBD2 (5 bases each). The CDR3 is 17 amino acids. V was cut by 4 bases and J by 1 base, with 20 bases left in between. In germline, CDR1 is SGHRS, CDR2 YFSETQ. The CDR3 DNA reads TGCGCCAGCAGCCGTGGGACCTACCCTAACCTCCAAGAGACCCAGTACTTC. Translation: CASSRGTYPNLQETQYF.

The count of this clone is one. This chain joins TRBV7-2 and TRBJ2-3, with 8 bases that match TRBD2. CDR1 SGHTA and CDR2 FQGNSA come from the germline V gene. Unmatched junction bases numbered 7, after V lost 4 bases and J lost 1 base. This CDR3 has 16 amino acids. CDR3 sequence reads: CASSSQRGRGTDTQYF. In DNA form, the CDR3 reads TGTGCCAGCAGCTCGCAGCGGGGGCGGGGCACAGATACGCAGTATTTT.

This clone has more than one count but fewer than ten. The rearrangement links TRBV2 to TRBJ2-6; D possibly matches TRBD1 or TRBD2 (5 bases each). This CDR3 has 16 amino acids. V was cut by 7 bases and J by 5 bases, with 18 bases left in between. Germline-derived CDR1 and CDR2 are SNHLY and FYNNEI. CDR3 in DNA: TGTGCCAGCACGCCGGGACGAAATCCTAGGGCCAACGTCCTGACTTTC. Amino acids: CASTPGRNPRANVLTF.

V gene TRBV5-3 combines with J gene TRBJ1-6, with D possibly being TRBD1 (6 bases). TRBV5-3 is marked as an open reading frame, function uncertain. Trimming pared 8 bases from V and 9 bases from J, leaving 21 bases between. There are 15 residues in the CDR3. The CDR3 reads CASSTQGNPTSPLHF. The CDR3 region has the DNA TGTGCCAGCAGCACACAGGGAAACCCCACTTCACCCCTCCACTTT.